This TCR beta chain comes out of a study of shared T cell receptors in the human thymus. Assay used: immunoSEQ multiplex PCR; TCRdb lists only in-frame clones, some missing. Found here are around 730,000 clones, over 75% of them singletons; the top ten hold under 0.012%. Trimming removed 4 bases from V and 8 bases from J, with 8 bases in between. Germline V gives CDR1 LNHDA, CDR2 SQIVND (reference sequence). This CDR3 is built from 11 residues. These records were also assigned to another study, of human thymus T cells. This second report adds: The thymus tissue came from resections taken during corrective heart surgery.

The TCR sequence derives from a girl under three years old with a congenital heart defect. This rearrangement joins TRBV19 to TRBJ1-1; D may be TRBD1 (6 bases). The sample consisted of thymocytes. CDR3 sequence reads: CASSTTGEAFF. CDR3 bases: TGTGCCAGTAGTACTACAGGGGAAGCTTTCTTT.